This TCR beta chain originates from a study of blood T cells in healthy people across ages. Using a J-beta primer mix together with a sample-barcoded 5' primer, a second PCR was run for roughly 6 to 12 cycles. TCRdb used MiXCR to reprocess the 5' RACE reads, holding one entry per CDR3 protein. The sample contains some 930,000 distinct CDR3 sequences, roughly 29% of which appear only once. A further study also used this sample, focusing on T cells of mothers and their children.

The sample taken for sequencing was blood. The clonotype was recovered from a woman aged 40-49 years in good health.

In nucleotides, the CDR3 is TGCGCCAGCAGCCAGCGGACAGGGCCAGGAAACACCATATATTTT. Protein: CASSQRTGPGNTIYF. V usage is TRBV5-1 and J usage is TRBJ1-3; 8 bases are shared with TRBD1. V dropped 4 bases and J dropped 4; count of bases not matched to a gene: 7. This CDR3 is 15 amino acids long. Germline CDR1 is SGHRS and CDR2 is YFSETQ.